Shown below are 15 T cell receptor beta chains from a single sample sequenced in a study of spatial heterogeneity in lung cancer. Time point indicated: sample taken at primary tumor resection. TCRdb called the 5' RACE reads again in MiXCR, with one record for every CDR3 protein. The sample includes 40,000 to 45,000 distinct CDR3 sequences, roughly an eighth of them seen just once. Sequencing was performed on PBMCs, taken at surgery. All receptors come from a male donor with early-stage non-small cell lung cancer.

This chain links TRBV29-1 with TRBJ2-5; unclear D gene. This CDR3 contains 13 residues. CDR1 and CDR2 from the germline V gene are SQVTM and ANQGSEA. The V end lost 1 base, the J end lost 5 bases, and 11 bases lay between the germline ends. CDR3 loop: CSVEVFSRETQYF. The CDR3 region has the DNA TGCAGCGTTGAAGTGTTTTCCCGGGAGACCCAGTACTTC.

The rearrangement links TRBV3-1 to TRBJ1-2; D ambiguous. Germline CDR1 is LGHDT and CDR2 is YNNKEL (reference sequence). The V end lost 1 base, the J end lost 4 bases, and 10 bases lay between the germline ends. CDR3 length equals 14 residues. The CDR3 coding sequence is TGTGCCAGCAGCCAAGGGGAGTACTCCTATGGCTACACCTTC. Protein: CASSQGEYSYGYTF. Looking up the rest from reference TRBV3-1 and TRBJ1-2 gives the full variable domain: DTAVSQTPKYLVTQMGNDKSIKCEQNLGHDTMYWYKQDSKKFLKIMFSYNNKELIINETVPNRFSPKSPDKAHLNLHINSLELGDSAVYFCASSQGEYSYGYTFGSGTRLTVV.

Ten or more counts support this clonotype. The rearrangement joins TRBV4-1 to TRBJ2-5; D might be TRBD2 (6 bases). The CDR3 extends over 17 amino acids. Trimming removed 4 bases at V and 0 bases at J, with 18 bases between. Germline CDR1 and CDR2: MGHRA and YSYEKL. The CDR3 loop reads CASSRAPGGTHQETQYF. DNA of the CDR3: TGCGCCAGCAGCCGCGCTCCCGGGGGAACACACCAAGAGACCCAGTACTTC.

This clonotype was seen a few times. The genes are TRBV6-2 or TRBV6-3 and TRBJ2-1; TRBD2 aligns across 10 bases. The germline V gene encodes CDR1 MNHEY and CDR2 SVGEGT. CDR3 length: 17 amino acids. The V segment lost 6 bases and the J segment 6 bases; nucleotides outside the gene matches: 14. CDR3 sequence (DNA): TGTGCCAGCAGCGACTTAATAGCGGGAGGAAACCGCAATGAGCAGTTCTTC. This encodes CASSDLIAGGNRNEQFF.

This clonotype was observed many times. V usage is TRBV7-2 and J usage is TRBJ2-3, with TRBD1 as a possible D gene (6 bases). The CDR3 has 15 residues. Trimming shortened V by 5 bases and J by 2 bases, and 14 bases separated the two germline ends. Germline CDR1 is SGHTA and CDR2 is FQGNSA. The CDR3 is CASSHPGQHTDTQYF. CDR3 sequence (DNA): TGTGCCAGCAGCCATCCGGGACAACACACAGATACGCAGTATTTT.

Worth noting for this clonotype: The junction does not match germline at one end; this may be a read error. This chain connects TRBV7-7 to TRBJ2-5; D tentatively fits TRBD1 or TRBD2 (7 bases each). This CDR3 is built from 15 residues. Germline V lookup: CDR1 SSHAT, CDR2 FNYEAQ (reference sequence). CDR3 region: CASSLRGGGLETQYF. The DNA of the CDR3 is TGTGCTAGCAGCTTAAGGGGAGGGGGCCTGGAGACCCAGTACTTC.

In its sample, this clonotype was seen a few times. This rearrangement joins TRBV15 to TRBJ2-7; D could derive from TRBD1 or TRBD2 (5 bases each). Germline CDR1 is LNHNV and CDR2 is YYDKDF (reference sequence). CDR3 length equals 15 residues. V shed 7 bases and J shed 6 bases, with 22 bases lying between them. CDR3 in amino acids: CATKTGATGFGEQYF. CDR3 bases: TGTGCCACCAAAACCGGGGCTACAGGTTTCGGCGAGCAGTACTTC.

The CDR3, as DNA: TGCAGTGCTAGTTGGGAGGGCTCTGGGGCCAACGTCCTGACTTTC. Its protein is CSASWEGSGANVLTF. This rearrangement joins TRBV20-1 to TRBJ2-6, with 7 bases that match TRBD2. V trimming: 3 bases; J trimming: 0 bases; junction bases outside the gene matches: 2. From germline, CDR1 is DFQATT and CDR2 SNEGSKA (reference sequence). This CDR3 is 15 amino acids long.

The table lists this clonotype with a few counts. The chain employs TRBV6-1 and TRBJ1-2; D is perhaps TRBD1 (6 bases). The V gene lost 1 base and the J gene lost 2 bases, with 14 bases spanning the gap. CDR1 is MNHNS, CDR2 SASEGT, per germline. The CDR3 is 16 amino acids. This CDR3 is CASSEDRAFGNYGYTF. The CDR3 DNA follows: TGTGCCAGCAGTGAAGACAGGGCTTTCGGCAACTATGGCTACACCTTC.

This chain joins TRBV5-1 and TRBJ2-5; TRBD2 aligns across 10 bases. With V trimmed by 0 bases and J by 4 bases, 9 bases remained unmatched. CDR3 length: 17 amino acids. From germline, CDR1 is SGHRS and CDR2 YFSETQ. As DNA, the CDR3 is TGCGCCAGCAGCTTGGCGGCTAGCGGGAGAGGGGCAGAGACCCAGTACTTC. It specifies CASSLAASGRGAETQYF. The complete variable domain, with remaining parts taken from reference TRBV5-1 and TRBJ2-5, reads KAGVTQTPRYLIKTRGQQVTLSCSPISGHRSVSWYQQTPGQGLQFLFEYFSETQRNKGNFPGRFSGRQFSNSRSEMNVSTLELGDSALYLCASSLAASGRGAETQYFGPGTRLLVL.

The V call is TRBV19, the J call TRBJ2-4, with a possible D match to TRBD1 (5 bases). Germline CDR1 LNHDA, CDR2 SQIVND (reference sequence). The CDR3 runs to 13 residues. V gave up 5 bases and J gave up 6 bases, with 11 bases separating them. CDR3 sequence: CASSSSRANIQYF. As DNA, the CDR3 is TGTGCCAGTAGTTCGTCCAGGGCAAACATTCAGTACTTC.

In its sample, this clonotype was seen a few times. The chain has TRBV28 and TRBJ2-7; possibly TRBD2 for D (6 bases). CDR3 length: 15 amino acids. The V end was cut by 8 bases, the J end by 2 bases, with 19 bases between. Germline CDR1 reads MDHEN; CDR2 reads SYDVKM. The CDR3 loop is CASGSASDLTYEQYF. The CDR3 DNA reads as TGTGCCAGCGGGTCCGCTAGCGATCTAACCTACGAGCAGTACTTC.

The chain recombines TRBV3-1 with TRBJ1-2, with 8 bases aligning to TRBD1. This CDR3 comprises 14 residues. The junction had 5 bases not matched to a gene; V was cut back by 1 base and J by 7 bases. The germline CDR1 and CDR2 sequences are LGHDT and YNNKEL (reference sequence). For the CDR3, the DNA is TGTGCCAGCAGCCAAGGACAGGGGTCAGGTGGCTACACCTTC. Its translation is CASSQGQGSGGYTF.

Only a few counts were recorded for this clonotype. The chain employs TRBV6-5 and TRBJ2-7; D not resolved. Trimming left V 2 bases short and J 3 bases short, with 11 bases between. The CDR3 covers 14 residues. Germline V gene data show CDR1 as MNHEY and CDR2 as SVGAGI. The CDR3 nucleotides are TGTGCCAGCAGTTACGATGGGAAGCTCTACGAGCAGTACTTC. This codes for CASSYDGKLYEQYF.

The rearrangement joins TRBV3-1 to TRBJ1-1; TRBD1 matches at 9 bases. This CDR3 is built from 14 residues. Germline CDR1 LGHDT, CDR2 YNNKEL (reference sequence). V lost 2 bases and J lost 4; bases outside the gene matches: 2. CDR3 coding DNA: TGTGCCAGCAGCCAATTGACAGGGGGCACTGAAGCTTTCTTT. Translated, it gives CASSQLTGGTEAFF. Filled out from reference TRBV3-1 and TRBJ1-1, the complete variable domain reads DTAVSQTPKYLVTQMGNDKSIKCEQNLGHDTMYWYKQDSKKFLKIMFSYNNKELIINETVPNRFSPKSPDKAHLNLHINSLELGDSAVYFCASSQLTGGTEAFFGQGTRLTVV.